Below are 13 T cell receptor beta chains sequenced from a single sample in a study of T cell repertoires in cytomegalovirus infection. MiXCR, applied by TCRdb to the reads, yields one record per CDR3 protein. The data contain about 490,000 distinct CDR3 sequences, 10% to 12% of them singletons. The specimen was PBMCs. These receptor sequences come from a human donor in good health (CMV status not recorded). Some clones in this sample may be carry-over from other donors' samples.

This clonotype was observed a handful of times. The V and J genes are TRBV15 and TRBJ2-7, with unresolved D. This CDR3 has 15 residues. Trimming stripped 0 bases from V and 2 bases from J, with 11 bases between. Germline-derived CDR1 and CDR2 are LNHNV and YYDKDF (reference sequence). The CDR3 region is CATSRDTALTYEQYF. DNA of the CDR3: TGTGCCACCAGCAGAGATACGGCGCTTACCTACGAGCAGTACTTC. Supplemented by reference TRBV15 and TRBJ2-7, the full variable domain reads DAMVIQNPRYQVTQFGKPVTLSCSQTLNHNVMYWYQQKSSQAPKLLFHYYDKDFNNEADTPDNFQSRRPNTSFCFLDIRSPGLGDTAMYLCATSRDTALTYEQYFGPGTRLTVT.

This clonotype was recorded at least ten times. This rearrangement joins TRBV6-5 to TRBJ1-1, with D maybe TRBD1 (5 bases). Germline V CDR1 and CDR2: MNHEY, SVGAGI. The CDR3 consists of 14 residues. Between the trimmed V and J ends, which lost 0 bases and 4 bases, there was a span of 9 bases. CDR3 protein: CASSYSGGPTEAFF. As DNA, the CDR3 is TGTGCCAGCAGTTACTCGGGGGGTCCCACTGAAGCTTTCTTT.

In its sample, this clonotype was seen many times. V usage is TRBV7-9 and J usage is TRBJ2-1, with D unclear. The CDR3 spans 12 residues. The V gene lost 1 base and the J gene lost 9 bases, with 7 bases spanning the gap. Germline V gives CDR1 SEHNR, CDR2 FQNEAQ (reference sequence). The CDR3 spells CASSLVEGEQFF. As DNA, the CDR3 is TGTGCCAGCAGCTTAGTAGAAGGTGAGCAGTTCTTC.

Note on this clonotype: This may be a read error: a much more frequent sequence differs by one nucleotide. The rearrangement links TRBV19 to TRBJ1-2; 8 nucleotides align to TRBD1. CDR3 length equals 17 residues. Germline V gives CDR1 LNHDA, CDR2 SQIVND (reference sequence). The CDR3 nucleotides read TGTGCCAGTAATATAGTCCCGGGACAGGAGCTTAACTATGGCTACACCTTC. Translation: CASNIVPGQELNYGYTF.

The chain combines TRBV12-3 or TRBV12-4 with TRBJ1-6, with TRBD1 matching over 8 bases. The CDR3 has 17 amino acids. Unmatched junction bases numbered 12, after V lost 5 bases and J lost 6 bases. The CDR3 DNA follows: TGTGCCAGCAGTCCACCGACAGGGGTATTGGGTAATTCACCCCTCCACTTT. Amino acid sequence: CASSPPTGVLGNSPLHF.

V usage is TRBV12-3 or TRBV12-4 and J usage is TRBJ1-1, with no clear D. V dropped 5 bases and J dropped 3 bases, with 10 bases sitting between them. The CDR3 loop spans 13 amino acids. CDR3 sequence reads: CASSLDGHTEAFF. In nucleotides, the CDR3 is TGTGCCAGCAGTCTGGACGGGCACACTGAAGCTTTCTTT.

J is TRBJ2-5 and V is TRBV28; D remains unclear. Germline lookup yields CDR1 MDHEN and CDR2 SYDVKM. Trimming left V 7 bases short and J 0 bases short, with 15 bases between. There are 15 residues in the CDR3. The CDR3 loop reads CASTPSGWYQETQYF. CDR3 coding DNA: TGTGCCAGCACCCCATCCGGATGGTACCAAGAGACCCAGTACTTC.

This clonotype was recorded many times. The chain links TRBV7-3 to TRBJ2-1, with 10 bases identical to TRBD2. There are 16 residues in the CDR3. The J segment lost 7 bases and the V segment lost 5 bases, leaving 11 bases of the junction unmatched. Germline lookup yields CDR1 SGHTA and CDR2 FQGTGA. CDR3 bases: TGTGCCAGCAGCCCCCAGAGCGGGGGGGCCAGGAATGAGCAGTTCTTC. Translation: CASSPQSGGARNEQFF. Drawing the rest from reference TRBV7-3 and TRBJ2-1, the complete variable domain is GAGVSQTPSNKVTEKGKYVELRCDPISGHTALYWYRQSLGQGPEFLIYFQGTGAADDSGLPNDRFFAVRPEGSVSTLKIQRTERGDSAVYLCASSPQSGGARNEQFFGPGTRLTVL.

This clonotype was counted between two and nine times. V gene TRBV27 combines with J gene TRBJ1-2, with a weak D call TRBD1 (5 bases). Trimming stripped 6 bases from V and 5 bases from J, with 16 bases between. Germline V gene sequence: CDR1 MNHEY, CDR2 SMNVEV (reference sequence). The CDR3 has 14 amino acids. DNA of the CDR3: TGTGCCAGCAGCCATGGGAGGCAGGGTTATGGCTACACCTTC. It translates to CASSHGRQGYGYTF.

Of note for this clonotype: Just one base apart from a much larger clone, this may be a read error. The J gene is TRBJ1-1, the V gene TRBV28; TRBD1 aligns across 9 bases. The CDR3 totals 16 residues. Per germline, CDR1 MDHEN and CDR2 SYDVKM. Trimming at V came to 11 bases and at J to 1 base, leaving 14 bases not matched to a gene. The CDR3 protein is CAGKRPGQGKNTEAFF. In DNA form, the CDR3 reads TGTGCCGGTAAACGGCCCGGACAGGGGAAGAACACTGAAGCTTTCTTT.

The sample holds many counts of this clonotype. This chain connects TRBV10-3 to TRBJ2-3; either TRBD1 or TRBD2 may fit D (5 bases each). Germline V gene data show CDR1 as ENHRY and CDR2 as SYGVKD. With 2 bases removed from V and 4 bases from J, the gap between germline ends came to 10 bases. The CDR3 is 14 residues long. The CDR3 reads CAISEGTRPDTQYF. The CDR3 bases are TGTGCCATCAGTGAGGGGACGCGACCAGATACGCAGTATTTT.

This clonotype was seen once. The chain is built from TRBV7-9 and TRBJ1-4; the D gene is possibly TRBD1 (5 bases). This CDR3 is built from 14 residues. The germline gives CDR1 SEHNR, CDR2 FQNEAQ (reference sequence). V lost 4 bases, J lost 8 bases, and 14 bases lay in between. CDR3 bases: TGTGCCAGCAGCTCGCCGGGGCAGGAAGAAAAACTGTTTTTT. This encodes CASSSPGQEEKLFF.

This clonotype was seen a handful of times. The chain recombines TRBV2 with TRBJ2-5, with a tentative D call TRBD2 (6 bases). Germline lookup yields CDR1 SNHLY and CDR2 FYNNEI. The CDR3 is made up of 14 amino acids. Trimming stripped 4 bases from V and 2 bases from J, with 11 bases between. Here the CDR3 reads CASSAQRAQETQYF. The DNA of the CDR3 is TGTGCCAGCAGTGCGCAGCGGGCACAAGAGACCCAGTACTTC. Complete variable domain (other parts from reference TRBV2 and TRBJ2-5): EPEVTQTPSHQVTQMGQEVILRCVPISNHLYFYWYRQILGQKVEFLVSFYNNEISEKSEIFDDQFSVERPDGSNFTLKIRSTKLEDSAMYFCASSAQRAQETQYFGPGTRLLVL.